This T cell receptor (beta chain) was sequenced for a study of T cells in Graves' hyperthyroidism and ophthalmopathy. This clonotype was counted at least ten times. Amplification of TCR beta CDR3 regions used RNA as the template. HTBI primers drove first-round RT-PCR of the TCR CDR3. TCRdb re-called the multiplex PCR reads with MiXCR, one entry per CDR3 protein. The sample lists approximately 370,000 distinct CDR3 sequences; more than 12% were seen once. Germline CDR1 is LGHDT and CDR2 is YNNKEL (reference sequence). The V gene end was trimmed by 0 bases and the J gene end by 6 bases; junction bases not matched to a gene: 11. This CDR3 spans 16 amino acids.

The specimen was blood. The clonotype originates from a woman in her 30s with Graves' hyperthyroidism. This chain joins TRBV3-1 and TRBJ2-7; 7 bases align to TRBD2. CDR3 protein: CASSQEMVAGSVEQYF. CDR3 bases: TGTGCCAGCAGCCAAGAGATGGTAGCGGGCTCCGTCGAGCAGTACTTC.